Listed here are 26 T cell receptor beta chains from one sample, sequenced in a study of human T cells and chemical hapten exposure. Time point: pre-sensitization, week 0. The treatment: therapeutic diphenylcyclopropenone sensitization with weekly scalp DPC. Sequencing started from total RNA isolated from unfractionated whole blood. TCRdb re-called the RACE reads through MiXCR, storing one row per CDR3 protein. The data show tens of thousands of distinct CDR3 sequences, 8.5% to 10% seen once. The specimen was whole blood, collected in connection with sensitization to the hapten diphenylcyclopropenone (DPC). These receptors originate from a woman under 40 with alopecia areata. Some clones in this sample may be carry-over from other donors' samples.

V usage is TRBV20-1 and J usage is TRBJ2-2; D not certain. This CDR3 has 15 amino acids. Germline lookup yields CDR1 DFQATT and CDR2 SNEGSKA (reference sequence). V lost 3 bases to trimming and J lost 0 bases, with 11 bases between them. This CDR3 reads CSASRRDPNTGELFF. In DNA, the CDR3 is TGCAGTGCTAGTCGAAGGGATCCGAACACCGGGGAGCTGTTTTTT.

The chain joins TRBV19 to TRBJ2-7; unclear D gene. This CDR3 has 14 amino acids. The V end was cut by 3 bases, the J end by 4 bases, with 13 bases between. Germline V gene sequence: CDR1 LNHDA, CDR2 SQIVND (reference sequence). The CDR3 coding sequence is TGTGCCAGTAGTATTGGGTCGCCGGCATACGAGCAGTACTTC. It translates to CASSIGSPAYEQYF.

This clonotype was found many times. The rearrangement uses TRBV4-2 and TRBJ2-4; 10 positions match TRBD2. J lost 2 bases, V lost 0 bases, and 10 bases had no gene match. Germline lookup yields CDR1 LGHNA and CDR2 YNFKEQ. The CDR3 is 19 amino acids. The CDR3 DNA follows: TGTGCCAGCAGCCAAGATAAGAGCGGGGGGGCCGGGTCCAAAAACATTCAGTACTTC. Amino acids: CASSQDKSGGAGSKNIQYF.

The CDR3 sequence: CASSQEERATDTQYF. The CDR3 DNA is TGCGCCAGCAGCCAAGAGGAAAGGGCCACAGATACGCAGTATTTT. The chain couples TRBV4-1 to TRBJ2-3; no reliable D call. The CDR3 has 15 residues. Germline CDR1 reads MGHRA; CDR2 reads YSYEKL. V lost 0 bases to trimming and J lost 2 bases, with 9 bases between them.

This rearrangement joins TRBV30 to TRBJ2-3, with D possibly matching TRBD2 (5 bases). Trimming took 0 bases from V and 4 from J, leaving 11 bases between them. Germline CDR1 reads GTSNPN; CDR2 reads SVGIG (reference sequence). CDR3 size: 14 residues. The CDR3 reads CAWSVPSLSDTQYF. CDR3 nucleotide sequence: TGTGCCTGGAGTGTTCCTAGCCTTTCAGATACGCAGTATTTT. The full variable domain, completed using reference TRBV30 and TRBJ2-3, is SQTIHQWPATLVQPVGSPLSLECTVEGTSNPNLYWYRQAAGRGLQLLFYSVGIGQISSEVPQNLSASRPQDRQFILSSKKLLLSDSGFYLCAWSVPSLSDTQYFGPGTRLTVL.

The rearrangement joins TRBV27 to TRBJ2-3, with D perhaps matching TRBD1 (6 bases). The CDR3 runs 15 residues. CDR1 and CDR2 (germline): MNHEY, SMNVEV (reference sequence). V dropped 2 bases and J dropped 1 base, with 10 bases sitting between them. CDR3 residues: CASSLGKGGTDTQYF. The CDR3 DNA is TGTGCCAGCAGTTTAGGCAAGGGGGGCACAGATACGCAGTATTTT.

This clonotype was counted many times. The V call is TRBV7-2, the J call TRBJ2-3, with D perhaps being TRBD1 or TRBD2 (6 bases each). This CDR3 contains 16 residues. With 0 bases removed from V and 6 bases from J, the gap between germline ends came to 16 bases. The V gene's germline CDR1 is SGHTA and CDR2 FQGNSA. Here the CDR3 DNA reads TGTGCCAGCAGCTTAGCGGGGGGCCCCGCCACCGATACGCAGTATTTT. Translated, it gives CASSLAGGPATDTQYF.

This clonotype has a handful of counts. V gene TRBV28 combines with J gene TRBJ1-6; TRBD1 aligns across 10 bases. Germline V gene sequence: CDR1 MDHEN, CDR2 SYDVKM. There are 14 residues in the CDR3. Trimming cost V 6 bases and J 10 bases; bases outside gene matches: 6. CDR3 sequence: CASRRPGQGSPLHF. The CDR3 DNA is TGTGCCAGCAGACGCCCGGGACAGGGGTCACCCCTCCACTTT.

This clonotype was observed a few times. This chain connects TRBV6-2 or TRBV6-3 to TRBJ1-1, with D possibly TRBD1 on 5 matching bases. Between the trimmed V and J ends, which lost 6 bases and 1 base, there was a span of 18 bases. Germline V gene sequence: CDR1 MNHEY, CDR2 SVGEGT. This CDR3 has 16 residues. The CDR3 here is CASRFGGGYWNTEAFF. CDR3 DNA sequence: TGTGCCAGCAGATTTGGGGGAGGGTACTGGAACACTGAAGCTTTCTTT.

CDR3 amino acids: CASSGGQVLTGELFF. The CDR3 DNA follows: TGTGCCAGCAGTGGGGGACAGGTCCTCACCGGGGAGCTGTTTTTT. The J gene is TRBJ2-2, the V gene TRBV6-6; 8 bases line up with TRBD1. The CDR3 has 15 amino acids. Germline V lookup: CDR1 MNHNY, CDR2 SVGAGI (reference sequence). Trimming cost V 5 bases and J 4 bases; bases outside gene matches: 6.

The J gene is TRBJ1-5, the V gene TRBV5-1; a weak D match, TRBD1 (5 bases). The germline V gene has CDR1 SGHRS and CDR2 YFSETQ. V lost 1 base, J lost 7 bases, and 18 bases lay in between. This CDR3 contains 16 residues. CDR3 coding DNA: TGCGCCAGCAGCTTGTGGGGCCGGGGGGTTAAGCAGCCCCAGCATTTT. It is translated as CASSLWGRGVKQPQHF.

This sequence joins TRBV7-2 and TRBJ1-3; 7 positions match TRBD1. V lost 8 bases and J lost 0; bases outside the gene matches: 4. Per the germline V gene, CDR1 is SGHTA and CDR2 is FQGNSA. The CDR3 sequence is 14 residues long. The CDR3 reads CASAKGASGNTIYF. CDR3 DNA: TGTGCCAGCGCCAAGGGGGCCTCTGGAAACACCATATATTTT.

This clonotype was counted only a few times. V and J are TRBV3-1 and TRBJ2-5; TRBD1 is a possible D gene (6 bases). CDR3 length: 14 residues. The germline V gene encodes CDR1 LGHDT and CDR2 YNNKEL (reference sequence). The V gene lost 4 bases and the J gene lost 3 bases, with 12 bases spanning the gap. CDR3 residues: CASSPPRGKETQYF. CDR3 coding DNA: TGTGCCAGCAGCCCCCCTAGGGGGAAAGAGACCCAGTACTTC.

This clonotype is classed as medium-sized (0.01 to 0.1%). The chain combines TRBV12-3 or TRBV12-4 with TRBJ2-3; 8 bases are shared with TRBD2. CDR3 size: 14 residues. V was clipped by 6 bases and J by 4 bases; unmatched bases: 6. CDR3 in amino acids: CASSPPAGADTQYF. CDR3 bases: TGTGCCAGCAGCCCGCCAGCGGGGGCAGATACGCAGTATTTT.

This clonotype was seen a few times. The rearrangement uses TRBV7-2 and TRBJ2-2; tentative D call: TRBD1 (6 bases). Germline V gives CDR1 SGHTA, CDR2 FQGNSA. Trimming removed 5 bases from V and 4 bases from J, with 14 bases in between. CDR3 length: 15 residues. The CDR3 nucleotides read TGTGCCAGCAGCCCCCAGGGGCTTGGCACCGGGGAGCTGTTTTTT. It is translated as CASSPQGLGTGELFF.

This clonotype has more than one count but fewer than ten. The chain links TRBV7-2 to TRBJ2-7; the D is unclear. Germline V gene sequence: CDR1 SGHTA, CDR2 FQGNSA. The CDR3 length is 12 residues. The ends were cut back, 1 base at V and 4 bases at J, with 5 bases in the middle. The CDR3 loop reads CASSLGRYEQYF. In nucleotides, the CDR3 is TGTGCCAGCAGCTTAGGTCGGTACGAGCAGTACTTC.

The sample holds many counts of this clonotype. The chain carries TRBV29-1 and TRBJ2-3; 7 nucleotides agree with TRBD1. Germline V lookup: CDR1 SQVTM, CDR2 ANQGSEA. CDR3 length: 14 residues. V gave up 7 bases and J gave up 0 bases; unmatched junction bases: 7. The CDR3 DNA sequence: TGCAGCGGTGCCGGGACAGTTAGCACAGATACGCAGTATTTT. Translation: CSGAGTVSTDTQYF.

This clonotype was found many times. This rearrangement joins TRBV28 to TRBJ2-4, with D possibly being TRBD1 (5 bases). Trimming took off 3 bases at V and 8 bases at J, with 8 bases between the two ends. The V gene's germline CDR1 is MDHEN and CDR2 SYDVKM. The CDR3 has 12 residues. DNA of the CDR3: TGTGCCAGCAGTTTGGCAGGGTACATTCAGTACTTC. As protein: CASSLAGYIQYF.

V and J are TRBV25-1 and TRBJ1-1, with 9 positions matching TRBD1. The CDR3 consists of 15 residues. V was clipped by 6 bases and J by 5 bases; unmatched bases: 10. CDR1 is MGHDK, CDR2 SYGVNS, per germline. This CDR3 reads CASRRDRAGGTEAFF. In DNA, the CDR3 is TGTGCCAGCAGGCGGGACAGGGCCGGTGGGACTGAAGCTTTCTTT.

This clonotype was detected a few times. The chain is built from TRBV29-1 and TRBJ1-2, with 8 nucleotides matching TRBD1. Germline CDR1 reads SQVTM; CDR2 reads ANQGSEA. Losses at the gene ends were 5 bases for V and 2 bases for J; bases not matched to a gene: 4. The CDR3 runs to 13 residues. The CDR3 DNA reads TGCAGCGTTATGACAGGGGCGAACTATGGCTACACCTTC. It specifies CSVMTGANYGYTF. The entire variable domain, with the rest obtained from reference TRBV29-1 and TRBJ1-2, is as follows: SAVISQKPSRDICQRGTSLTIQCQVDSQVTMMFWYRQQPGQSLTLIATANQGSEATYESGFVIDKFPISRPNLTFSTLTVSNMSPEDSSIYLCSVMTGANYGYTFGSGTRLTVV.

The J gene is TRBJ2-1, the V gene TRBV18; possibly TRBD1 for D (6 bases). Germline CDR1 KGHSH, CDR2 LQKENI. V shed 3 bases and J shed 3 bases, with 15 bases lying between them. This CDR3 is 16 amino acids long. CDR3 amino acids: CASSPVQGTRYNEQFF. DNA for the CDR3: TGTGCCAGCTCACCGGTACAGGGTACTCGCTACAATGAGCAGTTCTTC.

This clonotype was seen repeatedly, ten times or more. The chain combines TRBV6-5 with TRBJ1-1; D is possibly TRBD1 (6 bases). CDR3 length: 13 amino acids. V was trimmed by 4 bases and J by 3 bases, leaving 9 bases between them. Germline V lookup: CDR1 MNHEY, CDR2 SVGAGI. The CDR3 nucleotides are TGTGCCAGCAGTTCCAGGGGTTACACTGAAGCTTTCTTT. Its translation is CASSSRGYTEAFF.

The chain uses TRBV19 and TRBJ1-5; 8 bases line up with TRBD1. The CDR3 has 18 residues. V shed 6 bases, J shed 3 bases, and the junction held 16 bases outside the gene matches. Germline assignment: CDR1 LNHDA and CDR2 SQIVND (reference sequence). The CDR3 loop reads CASSRPRRDRILNQPQHF. The CDR3 coding sequence is TGTGCCAGTAGCCGACCCCGTAGGGACAGGATCCTCAATCAGCCCCAGCATTTT.

The chain has TRBV29-1 and TRBJ2-3; 8 bases map to TRBD1. The trim removed 4 bases at V and 0 bases at J, leaving 3 bases unmatched. This CDR3 spans 14 amino acids. Germline CDR1 SQVTM, CDR2 ANQGSEA. CDR3 bases: TGCAGCGTTGGGACAGGGCCTAGCACAGATACGCAGTATTTT. Its translation is CSVGTGPSTDTQYF.

This clonotype was seen only a few times. The V and J genes are TRBV5-1 and TRBJ2-7; TRBD1 aligns across 7 bases. Germline assignment: CDR1 SGHRS and CDR2 YFSETQ. The V and J ends lost 0 bases and 5 bases, in that order; junction bases with no gene match: 5. The CDR3 is made up of 14 amino acids. In nucleotides, the CDR3 is TGCGCCAGCAGCTTGGGACCAGGGGGTAACGAGCAGTACTTC. Amino acids: CASSLGPGGNEQYF. The full variable domain, its missing parts supplied by reference TRBV5-1 and TRBJ2-7, is KAGVTQTPRYLIKTRGQQVTLSCSPISGHRSVSWYQQTPGQGLQFLFEYFSETQRNKGNFPGRFSGRQFSNSRSEMNVSTLELGDSALYLCASSLGPGGNEQYFGPGTRLTVT.

This clonotype showed up many times. This chain uses TRBV5-6 with TRBJ1-2; 8 positions match TRBD1. CDR1 is SGHDT, CDR2 YYEEEE, per germline. Trimming at V came to 4 bases and at J to 4 bases, leaving 9 bases not matched to a gene. CDR3 length equals 15 residues. The CDR3 sequence: CASSGTRDRFYGYTF. CDR3 coding DNA: TGTGCCAGCAGCGGGACCCGGGACAGGTTCTATGGCTACACCTTC.